The clone carrying this T cell receptor beta chain appeared a few times. The antigen is unknown. This entry belongs to a study of breast tumors, draining lymph nodes, adjacent tissues. Study-wide results and caveats: Tumor and nontumor repertoires were significantly more similar in luminal-like than in basal-like breast cancer.

TCRdb fed the multiplex PCR reads into MiXCR, producing one record per CDR3 protein. The sample shows about 230,000 distinct CDR3 sequences, roughly 32% of them seen only once. Axillary draining lymph nodes of breast cancer patients supplied the node samples. Trimming cost V 5 bases and J 4 bases, with 18 bases left between them. There are 15 residues in the CDR3. The germline V gene encodes CDR1 MNHEY and CDR2 SVGEGT. This chain links TRBV6-2 or TRBV6-3 with TRBJ2-7; TRBD2 is a possible D gene (6 bases). The sequence came from a female donor with breast cancer. Some clones in this sample may be carry-over from other donors' samples. Sequenced input: axillary lymph node tissue. In nucleotides, the CDR3 is TGTGCCAGCAGTCCACGACGGGGGAGTGGATACGAGCAGTACTTC. Translated, it gives CASSPRRGSGYEQYF.